This TCR beta chain was recorded in a study of blood T cell repertoires in COVID-19 (TCRdb year 2020). Background for the entire study: The collaborator samples originated in the United States, Italy and Spain and spanned the acute and convalescent phases of COVID-19. The prospective study material was composed of cDNA or gDNA derived from T cells, B-cell-depleted T cells, or PBMCs. Subjects who had been exposed to COVID-19, were actively infected with it, or had recovered from it provided the deeply sampled blood TCRbeta repertoires that made up the dataset. The repertoires were released in a freely available public database meant as a resource for research on the immune response to SARS-CoV-2. Samples came from the ongoing ImmuneRACE study (first 160 participants) plus 1,254 subjects from 6 global collaborators. Nearly every sample came with metadata listing a de-identified subject ID, COVID-19 status, age in years and sex. Where available, HLA class I and class II types were obtained from metadata supplied by the sample provider rather than from assay-based typing.

A remark on this clone: Which antigen it targets is not known. Base qualities are missing; no much larger clone stands one base away.

One collaborating source in Seattle enrolled patients while the patients were actively infected and followed the patients over time throughout the course of disease. The collaborating institutions used their own protocols to collect whole blood in K2EDTA tubes. For TCRbeta analysis, collaborators shipped samples as frozen whole blood, isolated PBMCs, or DNA extracted from either of those sample types. The CDR3 contains 13 residues, cysteine and phenylalanine counted. Only CDR3 DNA remains: 39 bases, in frame from the first base. The germline ends are 10 bases apart after V is trimmed by 4 bases and J by 2 bases. CDR1 and CDR2, per the germline V gene (reference sequence), are SGHNT and YYREEE. TCRbeta CDR3 regions were amplified from genomic DNA using the immunoSEQ Assay, a bias-controlled multiplex PCR. The paper's processing steps were these. Nucleated cell counts per sample were estimated from amplification of reference gene primers within the assay. To quantify the absolute abundance of each unique TCRbeta CDR3 rearrangement, sequence reads were collapsed and filtered. For each sample, productive Simpson clonality was calculated as the square root of Simpson's diversity index across productive rearrangements. TCRdb took over this immuneACCESS table, retaining in-frame rearrangements with V and J assigned. Such tables are incomplete; in checked studies, under half of the missing clones stem from an unresolved V gene, and the remainder is unexplained. The V and J calls and clone size come from that table; D and trimming were worked out from the DNA. The sample yields over 250,000 clones; about nine tenths were counted once. 2% to 2.5% of the sample comes from the top ten.

What the work shows at the level of the full study, not this receptor alone: The quantity of clinical and demographic metadata differed by source and by participant and was supplied without curation.

The chain is assembled from TRBV5-4 and TRBJ2-7; the D gene is perhaps TRBD1, from 5 matching bases. Sequenced sample: peripheral blood. The sequence was obtained from a woman in her thirties with COVID-19, enrolled during active disease. CDR3 region: CASSQGTTYEQYF. The nucleotide sequence is TGTGCCAGCAGCCAGGGAACGACCTACGAGCAGTACTTC.